The 32 T cell receptor beta chains below come from one sample, sequenced in a study of cytomegalovirus exposure and HLA in healthy donors. Researchers ran the PCR with 60 Vbeta and 13 Jbeta primers. Data came from immunoSEQ multiplex PCR; TCRdb stores just in-frame clones and leaves some out. Altogether about 110,000 clones are present, roughly 68% being singletons, with the ten largest covering 2% to 2.5%. Sequencing was carried out using PBMCs. All receptors derive from a woman aged 25 to 39 in good health and CMV-seronegative.

The rearrangement links TRBV19 to TRBJ2-7; 8 nucleotides match TRBD1. V lost 4 bases, J lost 1 base, and 6 bases stayed unmatched. Looked up from germline, CDR1 is LNHDA and CDR2 is SQIVND (reference sequence). The CDR3 sequence is 15 residues long. The CDR3 DNA reads TGTGCCAGTAGTAAGACAGGGGAAGCTTCCTACGAGCAGTACTTC. Amino acids: CASSKTGEASYEQYF.

The rearrangement joins TRBV21-1 to TRBJ2-3; the D call in the table, TRBD1, was not verified against the DNA. TRBV21-1 is tagged as a pseudogene. The CDR3 is 17 residues long. CDR3 region: CASSKKSDPRGTDTQYF. The CDR3 DNA reads TGTGCCAGCAGCAAAAAGAGCGACCCCAGGGGAACAGATACGCAGTATTTT.

This chain connects TRBV7-6 to TRBJ2-7; possible D gene TRBD1, 6 bases. The V end was cut by 0 bases, the J end by 3 bases, with 9 bases between. There are 14 residues in the CDR3. Germline loops: CDR1 SGHVS, CDR2 FNYEAQ. The CDR3 DNA follows: TGTGCCAGCAGCTTAGCGACAGGTTTCTACGAGCAGTACTTC. Its translation is CASSLATGFYEQYF.

The chain combines TRBV28 with TRBJ2-1; 10 bases line up with TRBD2. Germline V lookup: CDR1 MDHEN, CDR2 SYDVKM. V lost 1 base and J lost 5; bases outside the gene matches: 17. The CDR3 is 20 amino acids. CDR3: CASSLLSSGSRSRWDNEQFF. The CDR3 coding sequence is TGTGCCAGCAGTTTATTATCTAGCGGGAGTCGCTCTCGGTGGGACAATGAGCAGTTCTTC. Based on the CDR3 plus reference TRBV28 and TRBJ2-1, the full variable domain is DVKVTQSSRYLVKRTGEKVFLECVQDMDHENMFWYRQDPGLGLRLIYFSYDVKMKEKGDIPEGYSVSREKKERFSLILESASTNQTSMYLCASSLLSSGSRSRWDNEQFFGPGTRLTVL.

The V call is TRBV2, the J call TRBJ2-6; D gene ambiguous. The CDR3 runs 14 residues. CDR1 and CDR2 (germline): SNHLY, FYNNEI. The V gene lost 7 bases and the J gene lost 0 bases, with 7 bases spanning the gap. CDR3 in DNA: TGTGCCAGCACATCAGACTCTGGGGCCAACGTCCTGACTTTC. Its translation: CASTSDSGANVLTF. The whole variable domain, filled in from reference TRBV2 and TRBJ2-6, reads EPEVTQTPSHQVTQMGQEVILRCVPISNHLYFYWYRQILGQKVEFLVSFYNNEISEKSEIFDDQFSVERPDGSNFTLKIRSTKLEDSAMYFCASTSDSGANVLTFGAGSRLTVL.

The chain carries TRBV18 and TRBJ1-1; no clear D gene. Germline V gene sequence: CDR1 KGHSH, CDR2 LQKENI. V shed 6 bases and J shed 4 bases, with 12 bases lying between them. CDR3 length: 13 amino acids. Here the CDR3 reads CASSAPGVTEAFF. DNA for the CDR3: TGTGCCAGCTCCGCGCCCGGAGTCACTGAAGCTTTCTTT.

The rearrangement uses TRBV7-2 and TRBJ1-1; D unclear. CDR1 and CDR2 from the germline V gene are SGHTA and FQGNSA. CDR3 length equals 15 residues. Trimming took off 2 bases at V and 6 bases at J, with 16 bases between the two ends. Here the CDR3 DNA reads TGTGCCAGCAGCTTATATAGGGCCCCGGAGGCTGAAGCTTTCTTT. Protein product: CASSLYRAPEAEAFF.

This clone was found a few times. The chain employs TRBV6-1 and TRBJ2-1; D unclear. This CDR3 comprises 14 residues. Germline-derived CDR1 and CDR2 are MNHNS and SASEGT. Trimming took 3 bases from V and 4 from J, leaving 10 bases between them. The CDR3 nucleotides are TGTGCCAGCAGTGACGACACTTATTACAATGAGCAGTTCTTC. Translation gives CASSDDTYYNEQFF.

The chain has TRBV30 and TRBJ2-7, with 8 bases matching TRBD1. Germline V gene sequence: CDR1 GTSNPN, CDR2 SVGIG (reference sequence). The CDR3 consists of 14 residues. With V trimmed by 3 bases and J by 6 bases, 10 bases remained unmatched. The CDR3 DNA reads TGTGCCTGGAGCTCAGACAGGGGAATGGCCGAGCAGTACTTC. Its translation is CAWSSDRGMAEQYF.

The V call is TRBV4-1, the J call TRBJ2-2; 8 bases match TRBD1. With V trimmed by 1 base and J by 6 bases, 7 bases remained unmatched. The CDR3 runs 16 residues. CDR1 and CDR2 from the germline V gene are MGHRA and YSYEKL. CDR3 protein: CASSQATGAIAGELFF. Written as DNA, the CDR3 is TGCGCCAGCAGCCAAGCGACAGGGGCCATAGCCGGGGAGCTGTTTTTT.

The chain carries TRBV5-1 and TRBJ1-6; possible D gene TRBD1, 6 bases. CDR3 length: 14 residues. Germline CDR1 is SGHRS and CDR2 is YFSETQ. V was clipped by 0 bases and J by 10 bases, with 11 bases between them. The CDR3 DNA is TGCGCCAGCAGCTTGGCAGGGGTAGGGTCACCCCTCCACTTT. Translating it yields CASSLAGVGSPLHF.

The rearrangement joins TRBV7-3 to TRBJ1-1; 10 nucleotides agree with TRBD1. The germline V gene encodes CDR1 SGHTA and CDR2 FQGTGA. The junction had 13 bases not matched to a gene; V was cut back by 5 bases and J by 4 bases. This CDR3 has 17 residues. Here the CDR3 reads CASSPGTGANLGTEAFF. In DNA form, the CDR3 reads TGTGCCAGCAGCCCAGGGACAGGGGCAAACCTTGGCACTGAAGCTTTCTTT. The variable domain in full, completed from reference TRBV7-3 and TRBJ1-1, reads GAGVSQTPSNKVTEKGKYVELRCDPISGHTALYWYRQSLGQGPEFLIYFQGTGAADDSGLPNDRFFAVRPEGSVSTLKIQRTERGDSAVYLCASSPGTGANLGTEAFFGQGTRLTVV.

This clone was picked up one time. V is TRBV28 and J is TRBJ1-2; the D is unclear. With 2 bases removed from V and 4 bases from J, the gap between germline ends came to 11 bases. CDR3 length: 14 residues. CDR1 is MDHEN, CDR2 SYDVKM, per germline. The CDR3 loop reads CASSLGRAFYGYTF. In DNA form, the CDR3 reads TGTGCCAGCAGTTTAGGGAGGGCCTTCTATGGCTACACCTTC.

This clone has more than one count but fewer than ten. The chain employs TRBV6-1 and TRBJ2-3, with 14 positions matching TRBD2. V lost 5 bases and J lost 6; bases outside the gene matches: 4. Looked up from germline, CDR1 is MNHNS and CDR2 is SASEGT. There are 15 residues in the CDR3. The CDR3 nucleotides read TGTGCCAGCAGTACGGGACTAGCGGGAGCTGATACGCAGTATTTT. Amino acid sequence: CASSTGLAGADTQYF.

This clone was found a few times. V usage is TRBV11-2 and J usage is TRBJ1-2; a weak D match, TRBD1 (5 bases). V lost 5 bases to trimming and J lost 10 bases, with 17 bases between them. This CDR3 spans 13 amino acids. The germline CDR1 and CDR2 sequences are SGHAT and FQNNGV. The CDR3 loop reads CASSLGALFDYTF. CDR3 sequence (DNA): TGTGCCAGCAGCCTAGGGGCGCTCTTTGACTACACCTTC.

The rearrangement joins TRBV7-2 to TRBJ2-5; unclear D gene. Deletions cut 1 base from V and 5 bases from J, with 5 bases between. This CDR3 spans 12 amino acids. Germline V gene sequence: CDR1 SGHTA, CDR2 FQGNSA. This CDR3 reads CASSLVMETQYF. CDR3 DNA: TGTGCCAGCAGCTTAGTCATGGAGACCCAGTACTTC.

This clone came up once. This chain joins TRBV5-4 and TRBJ2-7, with 10 nucleotides matching TRBD1. The CDR3 is 15 residues long. The J segment lost 5 bases and the V segment lost 0 bases, leaving 5 bases of the junction unmatched. CDR1 and CDR2 (germline): SGHNT, YYREEE (reference sequence). In DNA, the CDR3 is TGTGCCAGCAGCTTGGGGGGACAGGGGACGGACGAGCAGTACTTC. Protein: CASSLGGQGTDEQYF.

This clone showed up just once. The chain combines TRBV14 with TRBJ2-1; D perhaps matches TRBD1 (6 bases). V was trimmed by 0 bases and J by 6 bases, leaving 15 bases between them. Germline values: CDR1 SGHDN, CDR2 FVKESK. The CDR3 has 16 residues. CDR3 sequence: CASSQDRQEFTNEQFF. CDR3 DNA sequence: TGTGCCAGCAGCCAAGACCGACAGGAGTTCACCAATGAGCAGTTCTTC.

The chain joins TRBV30 to TRBJ2-3; D not certain. The ends were cut back, 3 bases at V and 0 bases at J, with 4 bases in the middle. Germline assignment: CDR1 GTSNPN and CDR2 SVGIG (reference sequence). The CDR3 has 12 residues. CDR3 bases: TGTGCCTGGAGCCCGAGCACAGATACGCAGTATTTT. It is translated as CAWSPSTDTQYF.

This clone is a singleton in its sample. The chain employs TRBV18 and TRBJ1-6; no firm D call. The length of the CDR3 is 15 residues. Trimming pared 5 bases from V and 9 bases from J, leaving 17 bases between. CDR1 is KGHSH, CDR2 LQKENI, per germline. The CDR3 nucleotides read TGTGCCAGCTCATCCTCCGGTTCCTACGGTTCACCCCTCCACTTT. Amino acid sequence: CASSSSGSYGSPLHF.

The chain links TRBV18 to TRBJ2-1; 7 bases are a match to TRBD2. The germline CDR1 and CDR2 sequences are KGHSH and LQKENI. Trimming removed 0 bases from V and 1 base from J; junction bases left unmatched: 15. The CDR3 covers 20 residues. The CDR3 protein is CASSPPRGSGGNYSYNEQFF. CDR3 bases: TGTGCCAGCTCACCACCCCGGGGGTCCGGGGGGAATTATTCCTACAATGAGCAGTTCTTC.

V usage is TRBV15 and J usage is TRBJ1-2; D may be TRBD1 (5 bases). The CDR3 extends over 15 amino acids. Trimming shortened V by 0 bases and J by 0 bases, and 8 bases separated the two germline ends. The germline V gene encodes CDR1 LNHNV and CDR2 YYDKDF (reference sequence). CDR3 DNA sequence: TGTGCCACCAGCAGAGAGGCGGGGGCTAACTATGGCTACACCTTC. This encodes CATSREAGANYGYTF.

This clone was recorded a few times. V and J are TRBV7-9 and TRBJ2-5; tentatively, D is TRBD1 (6 bases). The DNA end lines up better with TRBJ2-7; the J call may be wrong. Looked up from germline, CDR1 is SEHNR and CDR2 is FQNEAQ (reference sequence). CDR3 length equals 12 residues. The CDR3 sequence: CASRGDRYEQYF. CDR3 in DNA: TGTGCCAGCAGAGGAGACAGGTACGAGCAGTACTTC.

This rearrangement joins TRBV19 to TRBJ1-2, with TRBD1 matching over 7 bases. Trimming took 9 bases from V and 2 from J; bases not matched to a gene: 3. Germline lookup yields CDR1 LNHDA and CDR2 SQIVND (reference sequence). The CDR3 is made up of 12 amino acids. The CDR3 DNA reads as TGTGCCAGCGTACAGGGGAACTATGGCTACACCTTC. Protein sequence: CASVQGNYGYTF.

This clone showed up just a few times. V is TRBV5-1 and J is TRBJ2-1; 7 bases map to TRBD2. The CDR3 length is 15 residues. After removal of 0 bases from V and 6 bases from J, the junction contained 6 bases not matched to a gene. The V gene's germline CDR1 is SGHRS and CDR2 YFSETQ. CDR3 residues: CASSLEGGRINEQFF. CDR3 sequence (DNA): TGCGCCAGCAGCTTGGAGGGAGGGCGGATCAATGAGCAGTTCTTC.

The chain has TRBV28 and TRBJ1-1; perhaps TRBD1 as D (5 bases). V dropped 6 bases and J dropped 1 base, with 15 bases sitting between them. The CDR3 has 15 amino acids. Germline values: CDR1 MDHEN, CDR2 SYDVKM. The CDR3 is CASRSAGVGNTEAFF. DNA of the CDR3: TGTGCCAGCAGAAGCGCGGGGGTGGGGAACACTGAAGCTTTCTTT.

The V call is TRBV6-4, the J call TRBJ2-1; 7 bases are shared with TRBD2. The germline V gene encodes CDR1 MRHNA and CDR2 SNTAGT. The ends lost 6 bases at V and 5 bases at J; junction bases unmatched: 7. The CDR3 is 14 residues long. For the CDR3, the DNA is TGTGCCAGCAGCCGGGACTACTACGACAATGAGCAGTTCTTC. This codes for CASSRDYYDNEQFF.

The chain couples TRBV6-5 to TRBJ2-7, with 8 bases matching TRBD2. The J segment lost 3 bases and the V segment lost 4 bases, leaving 11 bases of the junction unmatched. Germline V lookup: CDR1 MNHEY, CDR2 SVGAGI. The CDR3 runs 16 residues. The CDR3 is CASSSRLARNLYEQYF. The CDR3 region has the DNA TGTGCCAGCAGTTCCCGACTAGCGCGGAACCTCTACGAGCAGTACTTC.

The chain combines TRBV7-2 with TRBJ2-2, with D perhaps matching TRBD1 (5 bases). CDR3 size: 17 residues. Germline-derived CDR1 and CDR2 are SGHTA and FQGNSA. The germline V and J ends were trimmed by 4 bases and 1 base, with 16 bases remaining between them. For the CDR3, the DNA is TGTGCCAGCAGCTCCTCCAGGGTTCAAGGGAACACCGGGGAGCTGTTTTTT. Translating it yields CASSSSRVQGNTGELFF.

The chain links TRBV2 to TRBJ2-2; 7 bases are a match to TRBD1. CDR3 length: 16 amino acids. V was clipped by 7 bases and J by 4 bases; unmatched bases: 12. Germline assignment: CDR1 SNHLY and CDR2 FYNNEI. In DNA form, the CDR3 reads TGTGCCAGCAAAAGGGAGACAGGGCGCGCCACCGGGGAGCTGTTTTTT. Amino acid sequence: CASKRETGRATGELFF.

This chain connects TRBV19 to TRBJ1-3, with 8 bases fitting TRBD1. J lost 2 bases, V lost 2 bases, and 11 bases had no gene match. This CDR3 has 18 residues. CDR1 and CDR2 from the germline V gene are LNHDA and SQIVND (reference sequence). The CDR3 here is CASSIFLPGQGAGNTIYF. The CDR3 bases are TGTGCCAGTAGTATATTTCTCCCTGGACAGGGAGCTGGAAACACCATATATTTT.

This rearrangement joins TRBV18 to TRBJ2-1; D ambiguous. Germline CDR1 KGHSH, CDR2 LQKENI. Trimming pared 8 bases from V and 8 bases from J, leaving 16 bases between. The CDR3 has 13 amino acids. CDR3 amino acids: CASQDITIDEQFF. The CDR3 DNA sequence: TGTGCCAGCCAAGATATCACTATCGATGAGCAGTTCTTC.